These 9 T cell receptor beta chains share one sample of origin, sequenced in a study of beta chain features in type 1 diabetes. Sequenced material consisted of expressed TCRB transcripts (all of the isolated RNA was reverse transcribed). Profiling relied on immunoSEQ multiplex PCR, and the TCRdb table lists in-frame clones only, not all of them. The sample records about 620,000 clones, roughly a sixth being singletons. Sequenced: naive CD4+ T cells from blood. The receptors come from a man aged 18-30 years in good health.

The rearrangement links TRBV6-6 to TRBJ2-1, with 7 bases identical to TRBD2. The CDR3 totals 15 residues. V shed 2 bases, J shed 7 bases, and the junction held 8 bases outside the gene matches. Germline loops: CDR1 MNHNY, CDR2 SVGAGI (reference sequence). The CDR3 is CASSYPGGDLNEQFF. The CDR3 DNA reads TGTGCCAGCAGTTACCCTGGGGGGGACCTAAATGAGCAGTTCTTC.

The V and J genes are TRBV29-1 and TRBJ2-7; TRBD1 matches 11 bases. Unmatched junction bases numbered 9, after V lost 7 bases and J lost 4 bases. The CDR3 has 14 amino acids. Per the germline V gene, CDR1 is SQVTM and CDR2 is ANQGSEA. In nucleotides, the CDR3 is TGCAGCGGCCGGACAGGGGGCGCGTTGTACGAGCAGTACTTC. Translating gives CSGRTGGALYEQYF.

This clone was seen more than once but under ten times. This chain connects TRBV19 to TRBJ2-6; the D gene is possibly TRBD1 (6 bases). This CDR3 has 15 amino acids. The germline CDR1 and CDR2 sequences are LNHDA and SQIVND (reference sequence). V lost 4 bases, J lost 2 bases, and 9 bases lay in between. The CDR3 loop reads CASSSNRAGANVLTF. CDR3 coding DNA: TGTGCCAGTAGTAGCAACAGGGCTGGGGCCAACGTCCTGACTTTC. The full variable domain, its missing parts supplied by reference TRBV19 and TRBJ2-6, is DGGITQSPKYLFRKEGQNVTLSCEQNLNHDAMYWYRQDPGQGLRLIYYSQIVNDFQKGDIAEGYSVSREKKESFPLTVTSAQKNPTAFYLCASSSNRAGANVLTFGAGSRLTVL.

This clone was counted only a few times. V usage is TRBV5-1 and J usage is TRBJ2-3; a possible D gene is TRBD2 (6 bases). Per germline, CDR1 SGHRS and CDR2 YFSETQ. This CDR3 has 15 residues. The V end was cut by 4 bases, the J end by 4 bases, with 16 bases between. This CDR3 reads CASSIERVGADTQYF. DNA for the CDR3: TGCGCCAGCAGCATAGAGCGGGTGGGGGCAGATACGCAGTATTTT.

The chain couples TRBV19 to TRBJ2-2, with TRBD2 as a possible D gene (6 bases). The germline V and J ends were trimmed by 4 bases and 3 bases, with 9 bases remaining between them. Germline assignment: CDR1 LNHDA and CDR2 SQIVND (reference sequence). CDR3 size: 14 residues. In DNA form, the CDR3 reads TGTGCCAGTAGTAAACCGGGGGACACCGGGGAGCTGTTTTTT. It yields the protein CASSKPGDTGELFF.

The chain joins TRBV27 to TRBJ2-2; 9 bases align to TRBD1. The CDR3 sequence is 15 residues long. Per germline, CDR1 MNHEY and CDR2 SMNVEV (reference sequence). The ends lost 5 bases at V and 5 bases at J; junction bases unmatched: 6. The CDR3 region has the DNA TGTGCCAGCAGTCCAACAGGGGGCCGGACCGGGGAGCTGTTTTTT. Protein sequence: CASSPTGGRTGELFF.

This clone was seen more than once but under ten times. The chain links TRBV30 to TRBJ1-5; D is unclear. The germline gives CDR1 GTSNPN, CDR2 SVGIG (reference sequence). Trimming stripped 3 bases from V and 3 bases from J, with 9 bases between. This CDR3 has 13 residues. The DNA of the CDR3 is TGTGCCTGGAGCGCGAGCGACAATCAGCCCCAGCATTTT. It codes for CAWSASDNQPQHF.

Only a few counts were recorded for this clone. The chain employs TRBV10-3 and TRBJ2-1, with 7 bases aligning to TRBD2. V lost 2 bases to trimming and J lost 15 bases; unmatched junction nucleotides: 13. Per germline, CDR1 ENHRY and CDR2 SYGVKD. This CDR3 is 14 amino acids long. CDR3 nucleotides: TGTGCCATCAGTGAGAAGCGGGACCACCCTGTATCGTTCTTC. As protein: CAISEKRDHPVSFF.

In this sample, this clone turned up a few times. The chain recombines TRBV7-9 with TRBJ1-2, with TRBD1 matching over 7 bases. Germline V CDR1 and CDR2: SEHNR, FQNEAQ (reference sequence). The J segment lost 8 bases and the V segment lost 3 bases, leaving 6 bases of the junction unmatched. The CDR3 extends over 13 amino acids. CDR3 sequence reads: CASSFIGTAGYTF. The CDR3 nucleotides read TGTGCCAGCAGCTTTATCGGGACAGCCGGCTACACCTTC.